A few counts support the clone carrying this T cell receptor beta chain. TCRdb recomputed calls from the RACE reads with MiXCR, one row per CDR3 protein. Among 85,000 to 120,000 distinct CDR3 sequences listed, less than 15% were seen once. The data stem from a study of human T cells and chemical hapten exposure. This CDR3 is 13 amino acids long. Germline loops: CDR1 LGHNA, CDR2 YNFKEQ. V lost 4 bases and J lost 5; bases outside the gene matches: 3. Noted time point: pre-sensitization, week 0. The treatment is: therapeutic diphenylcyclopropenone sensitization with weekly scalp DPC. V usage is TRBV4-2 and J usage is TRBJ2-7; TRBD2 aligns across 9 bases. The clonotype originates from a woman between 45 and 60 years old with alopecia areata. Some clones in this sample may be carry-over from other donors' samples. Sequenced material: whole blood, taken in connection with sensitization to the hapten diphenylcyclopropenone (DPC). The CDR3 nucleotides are TGTGCCAGCAGCCGACTAGCGGCCGACGAGCAGTACTTC. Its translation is CASSRLAADEQYF.